This is a list of T cell receptor beta chains from one sample in a study of shared clonotypes between healthy human individuals. The protocol was immunoSEQ multiplex PCR, while the TCRdb copy is restricted to in-frame clones and leaves out a portion. The sample carries about 1.5 million clones, 95% to 97% recorded once. Source material: naive CD4+ T cells sorted from blood. All receptors come from a man between 25 and 39 years old in good health. The CDR3 runs from the conserved cysteine through the conserved F or W. D genes are given only for firm matches. Clone size, where shown, is once, few, many, or a class for clones that have expanded.

v_call	d_call	j_call	clone_size	cdr3_nt	cdr3_aa
TRBV29-1	TRBD2	TRBJ2-5	-	TGCAGCGTTGAAACTGGTGCGGGGGGTACGTCGGCCCAGTACTTC	CSVETGAGGTSAQYF
TRBV2	TRBD2	TRBJ2-1	-	TGTGCCAGCAAACGTAGCGGGACAACCTACAATGAGCAGTTCTTC	CASKRSGTTYNEQFF
TRBV9	-	TRBJ2-5	once	TGTGCCAGCAGCGCTGGGAGTCCCCAACAGACCCAGTACTTC	CASSAGSPQQTQYF
TRBV6-5	TRBD1	TRBJ1-1	once	TGTGCCAGCAGTTACTCGGGGGCAGGGGGCACTGAAGCTTTCTTT	CASSYSGAGGTEAFF
TRBV7-7	-	TRBJ2-2	-	TGTGCCAGCAGCCCTAGTCACTGGCCAGGGAACACCGGGGAGCTGTTTTTT	CASSPSHWPGNTGELFF
TRBV18	TRBD1	TRBJ2-3	-	TGTGCCAGCTCACCACCAATGGACAGGGCGACGTCACGCACAGATACGCAGTATTTT	CASSPPMDRATSRTDTQYF
TRBV7-9	-	TRBJ2-1	-	TGTGCCAGCAGCTCCAATGAGCAGTTCTTC	CASSSNEQFF
TRBV30	-	TRBJ1-1	few	TGTGCCGCAACCCCCGACCGGGGATCTGAAGCTTTCTTT	CAATPDRGSEAFF
TRBV4-3	TRBD1	TRBJ1-3	-	TGCGCCAGCAGCCAAGTGGGACAGGGATTAGGCGGGGACACCATATATTTT	CASSQVGQGLGGDTIYF
TRBV5-4	TRBD1	TRBJ2-2	-	TGTGCCAGCAGCATTGAAGGGGGCTATAACACCGGGGAGCTGTTTTTT	CASSIEGGYNTGELFF
TRBV9	-	TRBJ2-3	once	TGTGCCAGCAGCGTTGGGGGGACAGATACGCAGTATTTT	CASSVGGTDTQYF
TRBV27	TRBD2	TRBJ2-7	-	TGTGCCAGCAGTGTCCTTTACCTGGCGGGAGAGAGCTACGAGCAGTACTTC	CASSVLYLAGESYEQYF
TRBV5-1	-	TRBJ1-1	once	TGCGCCAGCAGTTCTGGACAGCCGAACACTGAAGCTTTCTTT	CASSSGQPNTEAFF
TRBV5-5	-	TRBJ2-7	-	TGTGCCAGCAGCTTGGGCCAGGGGCGTCCCACCGTTGACGACGAGCAGTACTTC	CASSLGQGRPTVDDEQYF
TRBV27	TRBD2	TRBJ2-1	-	TGTGCCAGCAGTCGCCAGGCGGGACTAGCGGGAACAATCTACAATGAGCAGTTCTTC	CASSRQAGLAGTIYNEQFF
TRBV11-3	TRBD2	TRBJ2-2	-	TGTGCCAGCAGCTTAGGGAATAGCGGGAGCCGGGGCACCGGGGAGCTGTTTTTT	CASSLGNSGSRGTGELFF
TRBV30	TRBD2	TRBJ2-1	-	TGTGCCTGGAGTGTTCGACTAGCTGGGGCAAATGAGCAGTTCTTC	CAWSVRLAGANEQFF
TRBV19	TRBD1	TRBJ1-5	-	TGTGCCAGTAGTATAGATGACAGGGGAGATCAGCCCCAGCATTTT	CASSIDDRGDQPQHF
TRBV19	TRBD1	TRBJ1-1	-	TGTGCCAGTAGTACTTTACAGGGGGTGGATAGCACTGAAGCTTTCTTT	CASSTLQGVDSTEAFF
TRBV11-2	TRBD2	TRBJ2-2	-	TGTGCCAGCAGCTTAGTGGGAGGGCTCGCCGGGGAGCTGTTTTTT	CASSLVGGLAGELFF
TRBV5-4	-	TRBJ2-6	once	TGTGCCAGCAGCTTGGGGACAGACTCTGGGGCCAACGTCCTGACTTTC	CASSLGTDSGANVLTF
TRBV5-6	-	TRBJ2-3	-	TGTGCCAGCAGCTTGGTTGAGGCAGATACGCAGTATTTT	CASSLVEADTQYF
TRBV27	-	TRBJ1-5	-	TGTGCCAGCAGTTCAACCGGGGGATATAGCAATCAGCCCCAGCATTTT	CASSSTGGYSNQPQHF
TRBV19	TRBD2	TRBJ2-7	once	TGTGCCAGTAGCCCCCCCCCGGCGGGAGCGGGCGAGCAGTACTTC	CASSPPPAGAGEQYF
TRBV18	-	TRBJ2-7	-	TGTGCCAGCTCACCAGCCCCCTCCAGCCCCGAGGGCGAGCAGTACTTC	CASSPAPSSPEGEQYF
TRBV28	TRBD2	TRBJ2-1	-	TGTGCCAGCGGACGGGGGGGGTCCTACAATGAGCAGTTCTTC	CASGRGGSYNEQFF
TRBV12-2	-	TRBJ2-1	-	TGTGCAAGCCACTACGGGACAGTGAGCTCCTACAATGAGCAGTTCTTC	CASHYGTVSSYNEQFF
TRBV18	-	TRBJ2-1	-	TGTGCCAGCTCACCCCAACGCGCCTACAATGAGCAGTTCTTC	CASSPQRAYNEQFF
TRBV19	-	TRBJ2-3	-	TGTGCCAGTAAGGGGTCCAGTGGGGGCACAGATACGCAGTATTTT	CASKGSSGGTDTQYF
TRBV5-1	TRBD1	TRBJ1-1	-	TGCGCCAGCAGCATCGGGCCGGGACAGGGGGGCACTGAAGCTTTCTTT	CASSIGPGQGGTEAFF
TRBV9	-	TRBJ2-5	-	TGTGCCAGCAGCGTAGAGGGGCGCTCAGAGACCCAGTACTTC	CASSVEGRSETQYF
TRBV5-1	TRBD2	TRBJ2-2	-	TGCGCCAGCAGCTCCCTACTAGCGGGAGTTTCCGGGGAGCTGTTTTTT	CASSSLLAGVSGELFF
TRBV20-1	-	TRBJ2-7	-	TGCAGTGCCCAAGAAACTAGCCTCTTGAACTTC	CSAQETSLLNF